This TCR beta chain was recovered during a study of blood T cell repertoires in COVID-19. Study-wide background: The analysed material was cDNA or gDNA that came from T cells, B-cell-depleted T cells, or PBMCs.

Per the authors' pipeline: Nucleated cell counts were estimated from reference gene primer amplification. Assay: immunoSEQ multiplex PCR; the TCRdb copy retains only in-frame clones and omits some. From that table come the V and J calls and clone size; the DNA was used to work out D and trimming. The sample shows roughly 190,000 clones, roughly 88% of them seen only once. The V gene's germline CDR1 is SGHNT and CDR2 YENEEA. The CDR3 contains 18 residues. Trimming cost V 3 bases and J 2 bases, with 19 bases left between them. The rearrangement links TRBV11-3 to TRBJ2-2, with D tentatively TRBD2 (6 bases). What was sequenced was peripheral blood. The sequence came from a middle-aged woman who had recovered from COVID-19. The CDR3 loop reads CASSLAGGKWENTGELFF. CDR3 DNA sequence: TGTGCCAGCAGCTTGGCAGGCGGGAAATGGGAAAACACCGGGGAGCTGTTTTTT.